The 29 T cell receptor beta chains reported below all come from one sample, sequenced in a study of blood T cell repertoires in COVID-19. Sequencing was performed with immunoSEQ multiplex PCR; in TCRdb, only in-frame clones are kept and a portion is missing. The repertoire holds some 180,000 clones, about 76% seen once, with roughly 8.7% in the top ten. Specimen: peripheral blood. These receptors originate from a woman aged 50 to 65 with active or convalescent COVID-19.

This clone has a single count. This chain connects TRBV7-2 to TRBJ2-7; the D is unclear. Germline CDR1 SGHTA, CDR2 FQGNSA. V shed 0 bases and J shed 7 bases, with 10 bases lying between them. This CDR3 spans 13 amino acids. CDR3 nucleotides: TGTGCCAGCAGCTTAGCCGAGCAAACGGAGCAGTACTTC. Its translation is CASSLAEQTEQYF.

This chain connects TRBV18 to TRBJ1-3; perhaps TRBD1 as D (6 bases). Germline V gene lookup returns CDR1 KGHSH and CDR2 LQKENI. V lost 7 bases, J lost 4 bases, and 11 bases lay in between. CDR3 size: 13 residues. The CDR3 loop reads CASYTGSGNTIYF. The CDR3 nucleotides read TGTGCCAGCTACACAGGGTCAGGAAACACCATATATTTT.

The chain has TRBV7-3 and TRBJ1-2; D call uncertain. Germline CDR1 SGHTA, CDR2 FQGTGA. The V end was cut by 5 bases, the J end by 3 bases, with 19 bases between. The CDR3 has 16 amino acids. The chain's CDR3 is CASSAGEIRVHYGYTF. DNA for the CDR3: TGTGCCAGCAGCGCGGGTGAGATTAGGGTTCACTATGGCTACACCTTC. The full variable domain, its missing parts supplied by reference TRBV7-3 and TRBJ1-2, is GAGVSQTPSNKVTEKGKYVELRCDPISGHTALYWYRQSLGQGPEFLIYFQGTGAADDSGLPNDRFFAVRPEGSVSTLKIQRTERGDSAVYLCASSAGEIRVHYGYTFGSGTRLTVV.

V is TRBV4-3 and J is TRBJ2-7; D remains unclear. Germline CDR1 LGHNA, CDR2 YSLEER. The germline V and J ends were trimmed by 1 base and 13 bases, with 11 bases remaining between them. The CDR3 runs 11 residues. For the CDR3, the DNA is TGCGCCAGCAGCCAAGGTGTTCTTACATACTTC. It encodes CASSQGVLTYF.

The chain carries TRBV7-2 and TRBJ1-2, with 11 bases that match TRBD1. Trimming took 4 bases from V and 4 from J; bases not matched to a gene: 2. CDR1 SGHTA and CDR2 FQGNSA come from the germline V gene. The CDR3 consists of 14 residues. The CDR3 loop reads CASSSGTGGYGYTF. DNA for the CDR3: TGTGCCAGCAGCTCTGGGACAGGGGGCTATGGCTACACCTTC.

The chain employs TRBV15 and TRBJ2-3, with a possible D match to TRBD2 (5 bases). The germline CDR1 and CDR2 sequences are LNHNV and YYDKDF (reference sequence). There are 15 residues in the CDR3. V lost 8 bases, J lost 0 bases, and 15 bases lay in between. CDR3 coding DNA: TGTGCCACCCGAGGACCTAGCCCGAGCACAGATACGCAGTATTTT. Amino acids: CATRGPSPSTDTQYF.

The chain uses TRBV30 and TRBJ1-5, with D perhaps TRBD1 (6 bases). Looked up from germline, CDR1 is GTSNPN and CDR2 is SVGIG (reference sequence). The CDR3 extends over 13 amino acids. V lost 4 bases and J lost 5, with 12 bases in between. CDR3: CAWTRGGDQPQHF. The CDR3 coding sequence is TGTGCCTGGACAAGGGGGGGTGATCAGCCCCAGCATTTT.

The rearrangement joins TRBV18 to TRBJ2-3; possibly TRBD1 for D (5 bases). Germline V gene lookup returns CDR1 KGHSH and CDR2 LQKENI. The germline V and J ends were trimmed by 4 bases and 2 bases, with 16 bases remaining between them. The CDR3 is 16 residues long. The CDR3 DNA sequence: TGTGCCAGCTCACGAGACAGACCCTCACCCACAGATACGCAGTATTTT. Translating it yields CASSRDRPSPTDTQYF.

V and J are TRBV6-6 and TRBJ1-3, with TRBD1 identical over 7 bases. CDR3 size: 15 residues. Germline CDR1 reads MNHNY; CDR2 reads SVGAGI (reference sequence). V lost 6 bases, J lost 4 bases, and 9 bases stayed unmatched. The CDR3 sequence is CASRETGRSGNTIYF. CDR3 in DNA: TGTGCCAGCAGAGAGACAGGGAGATCAGGAAACACCATATATTTT.

V gene TRBV5-8 combines with J gene TRBJ1-1; maybe TRBD1 (5 bases). CDR3 length: 16 residues. The germline V gene has CDR1 SGHTS and CDR2 YDEGEE. Deletions cut 4 bases from V and 0 bases from J, with 16 bases between. CDR3 nucleotides: TGTGCCAGCAGCAAGGGTCGTAAGACAGTGAACACTGAAGCTTTCTTT. Amino acid sequence: CASSKGRKTVNTEAFF.

The chain couples TRBV7-2 to TRBJ1-5; TRBD1 agrees at 7 bases. Germline CDR1 SGHTA, CDR2 FQGNSA. The CDR3 is 14 amino acids. J gave up 3 bases and V 5 bases, and 4 bases lay outside the gene matches. The CDR3 DNA sequence: TGTGCCAGCAGCGTCGGACAGGTCAATCAGCCCCAGCATTTT. The encoded protein is CASSVGQVNQPQHF.

This clone was found once. The V gene is TRBV5-1, the J gene TRBJ2-5; a possible D gene is TRBD2 (5 bases). This CDR3 spans 15 amino acids. V lost 4 bases, J lost 7 bases, and 20 bases lay in between. Germline assignment: CDR1 SGHRS and CDR2 YFSETQ. CDR3 loop: CASSPGVRDARTQYF. DNA of the CDR3: TGCGCCAGCAGCCCCGGAGTTCGGGATGCGCGGACCCAGTACTTC.

This clone was recorded many times. This rearrangement joins TRBV4-2 to TRBJ2-5, with D unclear. Trimming pared 0 bases from V and 5 bases from J, leaving 13 bases between. Per germline, CDR1 LGHNA and CDR2 YNFKEQ. This CDR3 has 15 amino acids. The CDR3 region is CASSQEYRVWETQYF. CDR3 DNA: TGTGCCAGCAGCCAAGAATACCGGGTGTGGGAGACCCAGTACTTC.

The chain is built from TRBV28 and TRBJ1-2; no reliable D call. This CDR3 is built from 12 residues. Trimming shortened V by 6 bases and J by 2 bases, and 7 bases separated the two germline ends. Germline CDR1 MDHEN, CDR2 SYDVKM. The CDR3 region is CASRAGNYGYTF. The CDR3 bases are TGTGCCAGCAGAGCGGGGAACTATGGCTACACCTTC.

The rearrangement links TRBV11-2 to TRBJ1-1, with 7 bases matching TRBD1. The CDR3 extends over 12 amino acids. V shed 4 bases, J shed 8 bases, and the junction held 4 bases outside the gene matches. Germline V CDR1 and CDR2: SGHAT, FQNNGV. The DNA for the CDR3 is TGTGCCAGCAGCTACAACAGGGGCGAAGCTTTCTTT. Translating gives CASSYNRGEAFF.

The chain has TRBV5-1 and TRBJ2-3; TRBD1 is a possible D gene (5 bases). The CDR3 consists of 16 residues. Trimming stripped 8 bases from V and 1 base from J, with 20 bases between. Germline V lookup: CDR1 SGHRS, CDR2 YFSETQ. CDR3 in amino acids: CASDRGSRVGTDTQYF. The CDR3 nucleotides read TGCGCCAGTGACAGAGGCTCTCGGGTTGGCACAGATACGCAGTATTTT.

V gene TRBV7-2 combines with J gene TRBJ2-3, with D tentatively TRBD1 (5 bases). This CDR3 is built from 15 residues. With 1 base removed from V and 1 base from J, the gap between germline ends came to 9 bases. CDR1 is SGHTA and CDR2 is FQGNSA in the germline V gene. CDR3: CASSLEVGRTDTQYF. In nucleotides, the CDR3 is TGTGCCAGCAGCTTAGAAGTGGGGCGCACAGATACGCAGTATTTT.

The J gene is TRBJ2-7, the V gene TRBV19, with 8 bases identical to TRBD1. CDR3 length equals 14 residues. Trimming took 3 bases from V and 5 from J; bases not matched to a gene: 6. The germline gives CDR1 LNHDA, CDR2 SQIVND (reference sequence). Written as DNA, the CDR3 is TGTGCCAGTAGTATTACACAGGGGGTAGACGAGCAGTACTTC. Translation: CASSITQGVDEQYF. Full variable domain (missing parts from reference TRBV19 and TRBJ2-7): DGGITQSPKYLFRKEGQNVTLSCEQNLNHDAMYWYRQDPGQGLRLIYYSQIVNDFQKGDIAEGYSVSREKKESFPLTVTSAQKNPTAFYLCASSITQGVDEQYFGPGTRLTVT.

This clone was seen a single time. Other nucleotide sequences from this sample produce the same CDR3. The chain recombines TRBV4-2 with TRBJ1-5; D call uncertain. Per germline, CDR1 LGHNA and CDR2 YNFKEQ. CDR3 size: 13 residues. The ends were cut back, 1 base at V and 5 bases at J, with 6 bases in the middle. CDR3 bases: TGTGCCAGCAGCCAAGGAACAGATCAGCCCCAGCATTTT. Translated, it gives CASSQGTDQPQHF.

The chain is built from TRBV6-5 and TRBJ1-2; TRBD1 matches at 10 bases. The J segment lost 7 bases and the V segment lost 4 bases, leaving 9 bases of the junction unmatched. CDR3 length: 15 amino acids. CDR1 and CDR2 (germline): MNHEY, SVGAGI. CDR3 loop: CASSSPLGTGAGYTF. The CDR3 coding sequence is TGTGCCAGCAGTTCCCCATTAGGGACAGGGGCTGGCTACACCTTC.

V usage is TRBV19 and J usage is TRBJ1-1; D not certain. CDR1 and CDR2 from the germline V gene are LNHDA and SQIVND (reference sequence). CDR3 length: 15 amino acids. V gave up 7 bases and J gave up 0 bases, with 15 bases separating them. The CDR3, as DNA: TGTGCCAGTAAGAGGGCAAGGGCATTGAACACTGAAGCTTTCTTT. It encodes CASKRARALNTEAFF.

The chain carries TRBV29-1 and TRBJ2-3, with 8 bases fitting TRBD2. J lost 6 bases, V lost 7 bases, and 9 bases had no gene match. The germline gives CDR1 SQVTM, CDR2 ANQGSEA. The CDR3 is 13 residues long. Here the CDR3 DNA reads TGCAGCGGGGCGGGGGGAGGCCGGGATACGCAGTATTTT. Translation: CSGAGGGRDTQYF.

This clone occurred many times. V usage is TRBV19 and J usage is TRBJ2-7; TRBD2 matches 9 bases. The junction had 7 bases not matched to a gene; V was cut back by 4 bases and J by 3 bases. The germline gives CDR1 LNHDA, CDR2 SQIVND (reference sequence). The CDR3 sequence is 15 residues long. The CDR3 here is CASSRGLAHFYEQYF. The CDR3 DNA sequence: TGTGCCAGTAGTAGGGGACTAGCCCACTTCTACGAGCAGTACTTC. Filled out from reference TRBV19 and TRBJ2-7, the complete variable domain reads DGGITQSPKYLFRKEGQNVTLSCEQNLNHDAMYWYRQDPGQGLRLIYYSQIVNDFQKGDIAEGYSVSREKKESFPLTVTSAQKNPTAFYLCASSRGLAHFYEQYFGPGTRLTVT.

The rearrangement uses TRBV6-6 and TRBJ1-2; 10 bases fit TRBD1. The CDR3 spans 15 residues. The V and J ends lost 6 bases and 7 bases, in that order; junction bases with no gene match: 11. The V gene's germline CDR1 is MNHNY and CDR2 SVGAGI (reference sequence). As DNA, the CDR3 is TGTGCCAGCAGCCCTTCCCTCGGGACAGGGGTTGGCTACACCTTC. Residues: CASSPSLGTGVGYTF.

The CDR3 DNA is TGTGCCAGCCGCTTGGGGGCTGGGGAAAAACTGTTTTTT. Translation gives CASRLGAGEKLFF. The chain joins TRBV19 to TRBJ1-4, with D possibly TRBD1 on 6 matching bases. The germline CDR1 and CDR2 sequences are LNHDA and SQIVND (reference sequence). This CDR3 contains 13 residues. Deletions cut 9 bases from V and 8 bases from J, with 16 bases between.

The V call is TRBV19, the J call TRBJ2-7, with D possibly matching TRBD1 (6 bases). Germline V gene sequence: CDR1 LNHDA, CDR2 SQIVND (reference sequence). The CDR3 is 12 amino acids. V was cut by 7 bases and J by 3 bases, with 10 bases left in between. Written as DNA, the CDR3 is TGTGCCAGTAAGGGCAGGGGCTACGAGCAGTACTTC. Protein: CASKGRGYEQYF.

The chain has TRBV15 and TRBJ1-1, with 7 nucleotides matching TRBD1. Germline trimming cut 5 bases from V and 5 bases from J; bases unmatched to any gene: 14. This CDR3 has 16 residues. Looked up from germline, CDR1 is LNHNV and CDR2 is YYDKDF (reference sequence). DNA of the CDR3: TGTGCCACCAGCGGGGGAAAACAGGGGCTTAGGACTGAAGCTTTCTTT. Translated: CATSGGKQGLRTEAFF.

The V and J genes are TRBV5-1 and TRBJ2-6, with D possibly being TRBD1 (6 bases). Trimming took off 5 bases at V and 0 bases at J, with 27 bases between the two ends. CDR3 length: 21 amino acids. From germline, CDR1 is SGHRS and CDR2 YFSETQ. The CDR3 coding sequence is TGCGCCAGCAGTGGGGGCAGAGGGGGTCCTTGGGCATTCTCTGGGGCCAACGTCCTGACTTTC. Translating gives CASSGGRGGPWAFSGANVLTF.

The V call is TRBV19, the J call TRBJ2-3, with 7 bases aligning to TRBD2. The CDR3 length is 15 residues. V shed 3 bases and J 5 bases; nucleotides not matched to a gene: 8. Looked up from germline, CDR1 is LNHDA and CDR2 is SQIVND (reference sequence). CDR3 region: CASSIHRGSGDTQYF. The CDR3 region has the DNA TGTGCCAGTAGTATTCACCGCGGGAGTGGAGATACGCAGTATTTT.